The subject of this entry is one TCR beta chain. Its target is unknown. The germline gives CDR1 SGDLS, CDR2 YYNGEE. The CDR3 is 15 amino acids. The trim removed 0 bases at V and 5 bases at J, leaving 8 bases unmatched. Assay used: immunoSEQ multiplex PCR; TCRdb lists only in-frame clones, some missing. The sample holds approximately 50,000 clones; roughly 94% are singletons and the top ten take 9.5% to 11%. This entry comes from a study of OX40 agonist ivuxolimab in advanced cancers. At the level of the study: Dosing consisted of intravenous ivuxolimab at 0.01 to 10 mg/kg every 2 weeks. The diagnoses of dose-escalation patients were hepatocellular carcinoma, melanoma, renal cell or head and neck cancer.

Broader study findings: Some of the lowest clonal expansion was seen in partial responders at 0.1-3.0 mg/kg. More expanded clones were seen, on average, in CD8+ T cells than in CD4+.

Source: CD4+ or CD8+ T cells sorted from blood, taken in a trial of the OX40 agonist ivuxolimab. V usage is TRBV9 and J usage is TRBJ2-7, with 7 bases aligning to TRBD2. This TCR came from an adult with an advanced solid tumor such as melanoma, head and neck, liver or kidney cancer. DNA of the CDR3: TGTGCCAGCAGCGTAGCGGGCGGGAGTTACCACGAGCAGTACTTC. It is translated as CASSVAGGSYHEQYF. Together with reference TRBV9 and TRBJ2-7, the CDR3 gives the full variable domain: DSGVTQTPKHLITATGQRVTLRCSPRSGDLSVYWYQQSLDQGLQFLIQYYNGEERAKGNILERFSAQQFPDLHSELNLSSLELGDSALYFCASSVAGGSYHEQYFGPGTRLTVT.